These T cell receptor beta chains were read from a single sample in a study of blood T cell repertoires in COVID-19. Profiled with immunoSEQ multiplex PCR; TCRdb holds only in-frame clones, not every one. The repertoire holds some 150,000 clones, with 84% as singletons. Sequencing was performed on peripheral blood. These receptors all stem from a man in his 70s with acute or convalescent COVID-19. CDR3s include the opening cysteine and the closing phenylalanine or tryptophan. D genes are given only for firm matches. Only some rows state a clone size, as once, few, many or a class for expanded clones.

j_call d_call clone_size v_call cdr3_aa cdr3_nt
TRBJ2-3 TRBD2 - TRBV13 CASSLEGLREGRSYADTQYF TGTGCCAGCAGCTTAGAAGGGTTGCGGGAGGGCCGGAGTTATGCAGATACGCAGTATTTT
TRBJ2-1 - once TRBV19 CASSIRGSYNEQFF TGTGCCAGTAGTATCCGGGGCTCCTACAATGAGCAGTTCTTC
TRBJ2-1 - - TRBV27 CASSFFNEQFF TGTGCCAGCAGTTTCTTCAATGAGCAGTTCTTC
TRBJ1-1 - - TRBV6-5 CASSYSSAGETEAFF TGTGCCAGCAGTTACTCGTCGGCGGGGGAAACTGAAGCTTTCTTT
TRBJ1-1 TRBD1 - TRBV7-3 CASSTGDGTEAFF TGTGCCAGCAGCACAGGGGATGGGACTGAAGCTTTCTTT
TRBJ1-5 - - TRBV6-1 CASSEGGAGGKPQHF TGTGCCAGCAGTGAAGGAGGGGCCGGAGGGAAGCCCCAGCATTTT
TRBJ1-5 - - TRBV7-9 CAIGAGAGNQPQHF TGTGCCATCGGCGCGGGGGCAGGGAATCAGCCCCAGCATTTT
TRBJ2-6 - - TRBV5-1 CASSFGGEGANVLTF TGCGCCAGCAGCTTTGGGGGCGAAGGGGCCAACGTCCTGACTTTC
TRBJ2-3 - once TRBV12-3/TRBV12-4 CASSRGDERGQYF TGTGCCAGCAGCCGCGGCGACGAGAGAGGGCAGTATTTT
TRBJ1-2 TRBD1 - TRBV27 CASSLSGQGGNGYTF TGTGCCAGCAGTTTATCGGGACAGGGTGGGAATGGCTACACCTTC
TRBJ2-1 - once TRBV9 CASSARPGLVYNEQFF TGTGCCAGCAGCGCAAGACCGGGACTCGTTTACAATGAGCAGTTCTTC
TRBJ2-7 TRBD1 - TRBV5-5 CASRMRWDRQYEQYF TGTGCCAGCAGGATGAGGTGGGACAGGCAGTACGAGCAGTACTTC
TRBJ1-5 - - TRBV6-5 CASSADSGNQPQHF TGTGCCAGCAGCGCGGACAGCGGCAATCAGCCCCAGCATTTT
TRBJ2-3 TRBD1 - TRBV10-3 CAISGPGQGADTQYF TGTGCCATCAGTGGGCCGGGACAGGGCGCAGATACGCAGTATTTT
TRBJ2-1 TRBD1 - TRBV27 CASRPLGFGQGAYNEQFF TGTGCCAGCCGCCCCTTAGGCTTCGGACAGGGGGCATACAATGAGCAGTTCTTC
TRBJ2-5 - - TRBV5-1 CASSLGPTGTQETQYF TGCGCCAGCAGCTTGGGGCCGACAGGCACTCAGGAGACCCAGTACTTC
TRBJ2-2 - - TRBV7-6 CASSPQELTGELFF TGTGCCAGCAGCCCCCAGGAACTTACCGGGGAGCTGTTTTTT
TRBJ2-1 - - TRBV7-2 CASSFGLPSDEQFF TGTGCCAGCAGCTTCGGACTACCCTCGGATGAGCAGTTCTTC
TRBJ2-1 TRBD2 - TRBV7-2 CASSLVAGMSYNEQFF TGTGCCAGCAGCTTAGTAGCGGGGATGTCCTACAATGAGCAGTTCTTC
TRBJ1-5 TRBD1 - TRBV24-1 CATSDSGTGTKPQHF TGTGCCACCAGTGATAGTGGGACAGGGACTAAGCCCCAGCATTTT
TRBJ1-1 - - TRBV7-9 CASSLGTGDTEAFF TGTGCCAGCAGCTTGGGGACTGGGGACACTGAAGCTTTCTTT
TRBJ1-2 TRBD1 - TRBV24-1 CATRTTGGEEGYTF TGTGCCACCAGAACGACAGGGGGTGAGGAGGGCTACACCTTC
TRBJ1-2 - - TRBV27 CASSPAGAQGYTF TGTGCCAGCAGCCCCGCGGGGGCGCAGGGCTACACCTTC
TRBJ2-2 - - TRBV12-3/TRBV12-4 CASSFGTGELFF TGTGCCAGCAGTTTCGGGACCGGGGAGCTGTTTTTT
TRBJ1-1 - - TRBV3-1/TRBV3-2 CASSQGHQNTEAFF TGTGCCAGCAGCCAGGGACATCAGAACACTGAAGCTTTCTTT
TRBJ1-6 TRBD1 - TRBV28 CASSSGQGANNSPLHF TGTGCCAGCAGTTCCGGACAGGGGGCTAATAATTCACCCCTCCACTTT
TRBJ2-2 - - TRBV5-1 CASSLDQGRVGELFF TGCGCCAGCAGCTTGGATCAGGGGAGGGTCGGGGAGCTGTTTTTT
TRBJ1-1 - - TRBV7-9 CASSSGFGAFF TGTGCCAGCAGCTCAGGGTTCGGAGCTTTCTTT
TRBJ1-4 TRBD1 - TRBV7-2 CASSSPSTGNNEKLFF TGTGCCAGCAGCTCCCCCTCGACAGGGAATAATGAAAAACTGTTTTTT
TRBJ2-1 TRBD2 - TRBV19 CASSRHGTSGRANVNEQFF TGTGCCAGTAGCAGGCACGGGACTAGCGGGAGGGCGAACGTGAATGAGCAGTTCTTC
TRBJ2-1 - - TRBV28 CASRVGSGKSSYNEQFF TGTGCCAGTAGGGTGGGTAGCGGAAAAAGCTCCTACAATGAGCAGTTCTTC
TRBJ1-4 - - TRBV15 CATSRGQNNEKLFF TGTGCCACCAGCAGAGGGCAGAATAATGAAAAACTGTTTTTT
TRBJ1-1 - - TRBV15 CATPGQVSPEAFF TGTGCCACGCCGGGACAAGTAAGCCCCGAAGCTTTCTTT
TRBJ1-2 TRBD1 - TRBV7-2 CASSSGTGSGYYGYTF TGTGCCAGCAGCTCCGGGACAGGTAGCGGATACTATGGCTACACCTTC
TRBJ2-3 TRBD2 - TRBV27 CASSFQLADTQYF TGTGCCAGCAGTTTTCAACTAGCGGATACGCAGTATTTT
TRBJ1-6 - few TRBV11-3 CASSLGSGSPLHF TGTGCCAGCAGCTTAGGGTCGGGATCACCCCTCCACTTT
TRBJ1-5 - - TRBV5-1 CASSLASGNQPQHF TGCGCCAGCAGCTTGGCTTCGGGCAATCAGCCCCAGCATTTT
TRBJ2-1 TRBD1 - TRBV9 CASSVVGTGTTLRYEQFF TGTGCCAGCAGCGTAGTCGGGACAGGGACCACCCTAAGATATGAGCAGTTCTTC
TRBJ1-4 - - TRBV29-1 CSVADSEKLFF TGCAGCGTCGCTGACAGTGAAAAACTGTTTTTT
TRBJ2-1 - - TRBV5-4 CASSPESARGGNEQFF TGTGCCAGCAGCCCTGAGAGTGCGAGGGGGGGCAATGAGCAGTTCTTC
TRBJ1-1 - - TRBV5-1 CASSTDRGEDTEAFF TGCGCCAGCAGCACCGATCGGGGGGAGGACACTGAAGCTTTCTTT
TRBJ1-2 TRBD1 - TRBV5-1 CASSIPGQYGYTF TGCGCCAGCAGCATTCCGGGACAGTATGGCTACACCTTC
TRBJ2-7 TRBD1 - TRBV20-1 CSARTGIEQYF TGCAGTGCTAGGACAGGGATAGAGCAGTACTTC
TRBJ2-2 - - TRBV19 CASRYGVSNTGELFF TGTGCCAGTAGGTATGGAGTTTCGAACACCGGGGAGCTGTTTTTT
TRBJ1-1 TRBD1 - TRBV30 CAWRTGGGTEAFF TGTGCCTGGAGAACAGGGGGCGGTACTGAAGCTTTCTTT
TRBJ2-2 TRBD1 - TRBV19 CASSVGQGWRSGELFF TGTGCCAGTAGTGTGGGACAGGGGTGGAGGTCCGGGGAGCTGTTTTTT
TRBJ1-1 TRBD1 - TRBV13 CASSLRTTGGTEAFF TGTGCCAGCAGCTTACGGACAACAGGGGGCACTGAAGCTTTCTTT
TRBJ1-4 - - TRBV7-2 CASSLQTGNNEKLFF TGTGCCAGCAGCTTACAGACAGGAAATAATGAAAAACTGTTTTTT
TRBJ2-7 TRBD1 - TRBV3-1/TRBV3-2 CASSQGQGVVYEQYF TGTGCCAGCAGCCAAGGACAGGGGGTAGTCTACGAGCAGTACTTC